The sequence of this T cell receptor (beta chain) was determined in a study of technical replicates of blood from a few donors. Only in-frame clones appear in the TCRdb table, and some are missing; sequencing was by immunoSEQ multiplex PCR. The repertoire holds under 90,000 clones, with just under 95% as singletons. The germline V gene encodes CDR1 DFQATT and CDR2 SNEGSKA (reference sequence). This CDR3 region has 10 residues. Trimming cost V 5 bases and J 9 bases, with 8 bases left between them. The source is a human donor in good health. Source material: T cells isolated from PBMCs. This chain joins TRBV20-1 and TRBJ2-1; TRBD2 is a possible D gene (5 bases). The CDR3 nucleotides read TGCAGTGCTCCCCGGGGTGAGCAGTTCTTC. It is translated as CSAPRGEQFF.